These 18 T cell receptor beta chains were sequenced from one sample in a study of beta chain features in type 1 diabetes. The investigators reverse transcribed all of the isolated RNA, so they sequenced expressed TCRB transcripts. Produced via immunoSEQ multiplex PCR; TCRdb's table is partial and in-frame only. This sample has around 340,000 clones, with approximately 8.2% found just once. Input material: central memory CD4+ T cells from blood. All receptors derive from a woman younger than 30 in good health.

The V and J genes are TRBV6-5 and TRBJ1-2; 8 bases line up with TRBD1. J gave up 6 bases and V 6 bases, and 3 bases lay outside the gene matches. Germline V gives CDR1 MNHEY, CDR2 SVGAGI. This CDR3 has 12 amino acids. The CDR3 coding sequence is TGTGCCAGCAGCCCGGACAGGGATGGCTACACCTTC. It is translated as CASSPDRDGYTF.

V usage is TRBV7-9 and J usage is TRBJ1-1; 7 bases line up with TRBD1. CDR1 and CDR2 from the germline V gene are SEHNR and FQNEAQ (reference sequence). After removal of 3 bases from V and 4 bases from J, the junction contained 11 bases not matched to a gene. This CDR3 is built from 16 residues. CDR3 nucleotides: TGTGCCAGCAGCTTTCGTAACCAGGGGGTCGGCACTGAAGCTTTCTTT. It codes for CASSFRNQGVGTEAFF.

The sample holds a few counts of this clone. This chain connects TRBV7-6 to TRBJ1-1; D is uncertain. The germline V and J ends were trimmed by 1 base and 3 bases, with 12 bases remaining between them. CDR1 is SGHVS and CDR2 is FNYEAQ in the germline V gene. The CDR3 loop spans 15 amino acids. CDR3 protein: CASSLEATPYTEAFF. The CDR3 nucleotides read TGTGCCAGCAGCTTAGAAGCGACCCCCTACACTGAAGCTTTCTTT.

The chain carries TRBV11-1 and TRBJ2-1; TRBD2 aligns across 7 bases. Germline assignment: CDR1 SGHAT and CDR2 FQDESV (reference sequence). This CDR3 spans 13 amino acids. Trimming cost V 6 bases and J 8 bases; bases outside gene matches: 7. In DNA, the CDR3 is TGTGCCAGCAGGTCCGGGACTAAAGATGAGCAGTTCTTC. Protein product: CASRSGTKDEQFF.

This clone was observed a few times. V and J are TRBV27 and TRBJ1-1, with D possibly being TRBD1 (5 bases). The germline V gene has CDR1 MNHEY and CDR2 SMNVEV (reference sequence). With 5 bases removed from V and 5 bases from J, the gap between germline ends came to 6 bases. The CDR3 extends over 11 amino acids. This chain's CDR3 is CASSQGTEAFF. Here the CDR3 DNA reads TGTGCCAGCAGTCAGGGAACTGAAGCTTTCTTT.

This clone was counted many times. The CDR3 protein is CASSPGQRINYGYTF. In DNA, the CDR3 is TGTGCCAGCAGCCCGGGACAGCGGATAAACTATGGCTACACCTTC. The chain joins TRBV28 to TRBJ1-2; 7 bases fit TRBD1. The germline CDR1 and CDR2 sequences are MDHEN and SYDVKM. The CDR3 totals 15 residues. V was pared by 6 bases and J by 2 bases, with 9 bases of the junction left unmatched.

The rearrangement uses TRBV6-6 and TRBJ1-1, with 9 nucleotides matching TRBD1. Germline V gives CDR1 MNHNY, CDR2 SVGAGI (reference sequence). The V gene end was trimmed by 2 bases and the J gene end by 4 bases; junction bases not matched to a gene: 5. The CDR3 extends over 15 amino acids. The CDR3 coding sequence is TGTGCCAGCAGTTACCGGGACAGGGAAGGCACTGAAGCTTTCTTT. Residues: CASSYRDREGTEAFF.

In its sample, this clone was seen a few times. V usage is TRBV19 and J usage is TRBJ1-1, with D perhaps TRBD1 (6 bases). Trimming removed 6 bases from V and 4 bases from J, with 12 bases in between. The CDR3 covers 13 residues. CDR1 and CDR2 (germline): LNHDA, SQIVND (reference sequence). The CDR3 is CASSRGIGTEAFF. Written as DNA, the CDR3 is TGTGCCAGTAGCAGGGGAATCGGCACTGAAGCTTTCTTT. Based on the CDR3 plus reference TRBV19 and TRBJ1-1, the full variable domain is DGGITQSPKYLFRKEGQNVTLSCEQNLNHDAMYWYRQDPGQGLRLIYYSQIVNDFQKGDIAEGYSVSREKKESFPLTVTSAQKNPTAFYLCASSRGIGTEAFFGQGTRLTVV.

The CDR3: CASSQSTGLYNEQFF. CDR3 bases: TGTGCCAGCAGCCAATCGACAGGGCTATACAATGAGCAGTTCTTC. The chain has TRBV11-1 and TRBJ2-1, with 7 bases that match TRBD1. The junction had 8 bases not matched to a gene; V was cut back by 5 bases and J by 4 bases. Germline-derived CDR1 and CDR2 are SGHAT and FQDESV (reference sequence). CDR3 length: 15 amino acids.

This chain links TRBV11-2 with TRBJ2-5; D not resolved. Germline assignment: CDR1 SGHAT and CDR2 FQNNGV. Trimming stripped 1 base from V and 8 bases from J, with 8 bases between. There are 12 residues in the CDR3. CDR3 DNA sequence: TGTGCCAGCAGCTTAGGCGGCCAAACCCAGTACTTC. It codes for CASSLGGQTQYF.

This clone appeared many times. CDR3 sequence (DNA): TGTGCCAGCAGTACCGGGACAGGGGGCTTTGAAAAACTGTTTTTT. It specifies CASSTGTGGFEKLFF. The J gene is TRBJ1-4, the V gene TRBV28, with TRBD1 matching 12 bases. CDR1 is MDHEN and CDR2 is SYDVKM in the germline V gene. The CDR3 extends over 15 amino acids. Losses at the gene ends were 5 bases for V and 7 bases for J; bases not matched to a gene: 5.

This clone has at least ten counts. The chain is built from TRBV14 and TRBJ2-5; D not resolved. The CDR3 sequence is 13 residues long. Per the germline V gene, CDR1 is SGHDN and CDR2 is FVKESK. Trimming took 2 bases from V and 2 from J, leaving 6 bases between them. In DNA form, the CDR3 reads TGTGCCAGCAGCCAATACCTTCAAGAGACCCAGTACTTC. Protein: CASSQYLQETQYF.

V usage is TRBV16 and J usage is TRBJ2-7; D is unresolved. The CDR3 has 13 amino acids. Germline assignment: CDR1 KGHSY and CDR2 FQNENV. V lost 0 bases and J lost 2, with 5 bases in between. For the CDR3, the DNA is TGTGCCAGCAGCCAATCCCTCCCCTACGAGCAGTACTTC. Amino acids: CASSQSLPYEQYF.

In this sample, this clone turned up many times. The sample has other DNA sequences that encode this CDR3 too. The chain couples TRBV29-1 to TRBJ1-1; a weak D match, TRBD1 (5 bases). This CDR3 is 12 amino acids long. CDR1 is SQVTM and CDR2 is ANQGSEA in the germline V gene. V gave up 4 bases and J gave up 4 bases, with 10 bases separating them. The CDR3 is CSVGQLGTEAFF. The CDR3 DNA sequence: TGCAGCGTTGGACAGTTGGGCACTGAAGCTTTCTTT. Drawing the rest from reference TRBV29-1 and TRBJ1-1, the complete variable domain is SAVISQKPSRDICQRGTSLTIQCQVDSQVTMMFWYRQQPGQSLTLIATANQGSEATYESGFVIDKFPISRPNLTFSTLTVSNMSPEDSSIYLCSVGQLGTEAFFGQGTRLTVV.

The V call is TRBV23-1, the J call TRBJ2-5; 10 positions match TRBD1. TRBV23-1 is an ORF for which the function is uncertain. Unmatched junction bases numbered 21, after V lost 3 bases and J lost 8 bases. The CDR3 covers 19 residues. CDR3 in DNA: TGCGCCAGCAGTCAGCACAAGGGACAGGGGCTGCGGACGAGAGGAACCCAGTACTTC. Translation gives CASSQHKGQGLRTRGTQYF.

In DNA form, the CDR3 reads TGCGCCAGCAGCTTAAATAGCGGTGGAGAGACCCAGTACTTC. It is translated as CASSLNSGGETQYF. J is TRBJ2-5 and V is TRBV5-1, with D perhaps matching TRBD2 (6 bases). Germline V gene data show CDR1 as SGHRS and CDR2 as YFSETQ. Trimming pared 2 bases from V and 4 bases from J, leaving 12 bases between. This CDR3 has 14 residues.

The J gene is TRBJ2-3, the V gene TRBV5-1, with D possibly matching TRBD1 (6 bases). The ends were cut back, 0 bases at V and 1 base at J, with 9 bases in the middle. Germline-derived CDR1 and CDR2 are SGHRS and YFSETQ. The CDR3 sequence is 15 residues long. DNA of the CDR3: TGCGCCAGCAGCTTGGTAGGGGGTGGCACAGATACGCAGTATTTT. This sequence encodes CASSLVGGGTDTQYF.

The rearrangement links TRBV5-1 to TRBJ2-1, with TRBD2 matching over 7 bases. Unmatched junction bases numbered 7, after V lost 5 bases and J lost 5 bases. Germline V CDR1 and CDR2: SGHRS, YFSETQ. The CDR3 is 14 residues long. CDR3 protein: CASRPRLADNEQFF. CDR3 nucleotide sequence: TGCGCCAGCAGACCTCGCCTAGCGGACAATGAGCAGTTCTTC. The variable domain in full, completed from reference TRBV5-1 and TRBJ2-1, reads KAGVTQTPRYLIKTRGQQVTLSCSPISGHRSVSWYQQTPGQGLQFLFEYFSETQRNKGNFPGRFSGRQFSNSRSEMNVSTLELGDSALYLCASRPRLADNEQFFGPGTRLTVL.